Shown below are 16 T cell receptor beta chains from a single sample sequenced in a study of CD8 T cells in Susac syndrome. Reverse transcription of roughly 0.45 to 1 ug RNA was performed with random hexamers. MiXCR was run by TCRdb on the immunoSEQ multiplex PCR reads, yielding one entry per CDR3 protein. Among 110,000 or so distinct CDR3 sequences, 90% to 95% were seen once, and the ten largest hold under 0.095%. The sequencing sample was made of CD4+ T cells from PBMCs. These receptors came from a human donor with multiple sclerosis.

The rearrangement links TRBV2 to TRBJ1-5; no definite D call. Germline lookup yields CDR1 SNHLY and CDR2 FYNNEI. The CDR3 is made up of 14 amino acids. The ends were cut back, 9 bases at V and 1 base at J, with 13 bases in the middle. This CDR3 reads CARTDGRSNQPQHF. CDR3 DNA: TGTGCCAGAACCGATGGACGGAGCAATCAGCCCCAGCATTTT.

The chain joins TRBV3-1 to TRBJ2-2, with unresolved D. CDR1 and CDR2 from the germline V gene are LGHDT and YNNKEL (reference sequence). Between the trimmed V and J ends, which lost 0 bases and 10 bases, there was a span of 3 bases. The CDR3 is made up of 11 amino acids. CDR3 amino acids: CASSQDQELFF. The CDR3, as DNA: TGTGCCAGCAGCCAAGATCAGGAGCTGTTTTTT. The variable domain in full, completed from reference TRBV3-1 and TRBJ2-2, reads DTAVSQTPKYLVTQMGNDKSIKCEQNLGHDTMYWYKQDSKKFLKIMFSYNNKELIINETVPNRFSPKSPDKAHLNLHINSLELGDSAVYFCASSQDQELFFGEGSRLTVL.

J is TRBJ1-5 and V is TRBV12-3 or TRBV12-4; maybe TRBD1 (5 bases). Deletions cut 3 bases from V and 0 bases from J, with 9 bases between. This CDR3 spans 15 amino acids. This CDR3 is CASSLGGSSNQPQHF. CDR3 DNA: TGTGCCAGCAGTTTGGGGGGTAGTAGCAATCAGCCCCAGCATTTT.

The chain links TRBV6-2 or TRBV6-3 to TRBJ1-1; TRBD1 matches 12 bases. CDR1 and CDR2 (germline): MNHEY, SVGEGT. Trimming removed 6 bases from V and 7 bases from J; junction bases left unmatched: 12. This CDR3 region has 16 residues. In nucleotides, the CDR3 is TGTGCCAGCAGGTACCCCCGGGACAGGGGGCTTGGTGAAGCTTTCTTT. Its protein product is CASRYPRDRGLGEAFF.

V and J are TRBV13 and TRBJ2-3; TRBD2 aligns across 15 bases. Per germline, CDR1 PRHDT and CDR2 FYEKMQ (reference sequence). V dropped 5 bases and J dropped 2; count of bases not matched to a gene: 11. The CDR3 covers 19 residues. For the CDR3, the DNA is TGTGCCAGCAGCGGAAAGTTGGGACTAGCGGGGGGTATCACAGATACGCAGTATTTT. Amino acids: CASSGKLGLAGGITDTQYF. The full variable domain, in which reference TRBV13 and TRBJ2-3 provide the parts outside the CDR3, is AAGVIQSPRHLIKEKRETATLKCYPIPRHDTVYWYQQGPGQDPQFLISFYEKMQSDKGSIPDRFSAQQFSDYHSELNMSSLELGDSALYFCASSGKLGLAGGITDTQYFGPGTRLTVL.

The CDR3 region has the DNA TGTGCCAGCAGCTTTGGACAGGGACCCCCCCCCTACGAGCAGTACTTC. Translated, it gives CASSFGQGPPPYEQYF. The gene calls are TRBV7-9 and TRBJ2-7, with TRBD1 identical over 8 bases. V trimming: 3 bases; J trimming: 2 bases; junction bases outside the gene matches: 9. The CDR3 runs 16 residues. Looked up from germline, CDR1 is SEHNR and CDR2 is FQNEAQ (reference sequence).

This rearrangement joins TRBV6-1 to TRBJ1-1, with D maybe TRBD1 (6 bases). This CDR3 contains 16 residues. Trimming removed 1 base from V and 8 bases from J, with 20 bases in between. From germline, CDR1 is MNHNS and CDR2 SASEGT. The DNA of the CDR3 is TGTGCCAGCAGTGAAGTGGGCGCGCCCTTTAGGGGGGAAGCTTTCTTT. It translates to CASSEVGAPFRGEAFF.

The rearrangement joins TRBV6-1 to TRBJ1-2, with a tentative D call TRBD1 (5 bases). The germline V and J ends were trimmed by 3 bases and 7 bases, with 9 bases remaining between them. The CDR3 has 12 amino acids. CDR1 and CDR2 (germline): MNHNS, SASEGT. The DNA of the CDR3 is TGTGCCAGCAGTGACAGGGATGGTGGCTACACCTTC. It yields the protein CASSDRDGGYTF.

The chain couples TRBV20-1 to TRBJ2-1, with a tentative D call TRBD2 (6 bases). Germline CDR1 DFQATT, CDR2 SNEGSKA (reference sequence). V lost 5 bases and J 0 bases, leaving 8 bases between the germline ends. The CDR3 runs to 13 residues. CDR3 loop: CSAGGSSYNEQFF. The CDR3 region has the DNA TGCAGTGCTGGGGGGAGCTCCTACAATGAGCAGTTCTTC.

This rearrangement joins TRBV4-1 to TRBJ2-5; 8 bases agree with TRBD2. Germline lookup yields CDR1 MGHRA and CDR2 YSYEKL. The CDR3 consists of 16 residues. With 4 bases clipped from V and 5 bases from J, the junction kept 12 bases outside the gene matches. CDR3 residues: CASSPLNGGVRETQYF. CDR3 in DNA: TGCGCCAGCAGCCCCTTGAACGGGGGGGTGAGGGAGACCCAGTACTTC.

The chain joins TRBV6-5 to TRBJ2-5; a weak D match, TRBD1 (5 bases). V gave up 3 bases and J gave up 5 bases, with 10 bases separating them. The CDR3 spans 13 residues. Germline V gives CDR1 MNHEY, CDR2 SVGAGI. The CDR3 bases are TGTGCCAGCAGTTATTCAGGGAAGGAGACCCAGTACTTC. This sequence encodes CASSYSGKETQYF.

The CDR3 coding sequence is TGTGCCAGCAGTGATCAGGGAGGAGGCTACACCTTC. This gives the protein CASSDQGGGYTF. The chain links TRBV2 to TRBJ1-2, with D possibly matching TRBD1 (5 bases). The germline V gene has CDR1 SNHLY and CDR2 FYNNEI. The germline V and J ends were trimmed by 3 bases and 8 bases, with 10 bases remaining between them. The CDR3 covers 12 residues. Full variable domain (missing parts from reference TRBV2 and TRBJ1-2): EPEVTQTPSHQVTQMGQEVILRCVPISNHLYFYWYRQILGQKVEFLVSFYNNEISEKSEIFDDQFSVERPDGSNFTLKIRSTKLEDSAMYFCASSDQGGGYTFGSGTRLTVV.

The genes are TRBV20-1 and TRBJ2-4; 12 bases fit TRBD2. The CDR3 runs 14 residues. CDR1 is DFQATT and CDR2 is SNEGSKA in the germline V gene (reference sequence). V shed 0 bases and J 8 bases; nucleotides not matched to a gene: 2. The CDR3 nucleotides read TGCAGTGCTAGAGATCTAGCGGGGGGGGACATTCAGTACTTC. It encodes CSARDLAGGDIQYF.

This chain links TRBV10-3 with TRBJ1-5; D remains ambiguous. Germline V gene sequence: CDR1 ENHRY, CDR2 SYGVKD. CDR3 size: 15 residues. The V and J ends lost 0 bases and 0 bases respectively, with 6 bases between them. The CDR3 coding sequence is TGTGCCATCAGTGAGTCGATGGATAGCAATCAGCCCCAGCATTTT. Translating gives CAISESMDSNQPQHF.

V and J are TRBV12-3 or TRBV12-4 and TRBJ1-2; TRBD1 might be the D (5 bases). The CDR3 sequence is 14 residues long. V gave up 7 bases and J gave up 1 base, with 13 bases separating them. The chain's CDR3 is CASTPGGGNYGYTF. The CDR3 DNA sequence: TGTGCCAGCACCCCAGGCGGGGGTAACTATGGCTACACCTTC.

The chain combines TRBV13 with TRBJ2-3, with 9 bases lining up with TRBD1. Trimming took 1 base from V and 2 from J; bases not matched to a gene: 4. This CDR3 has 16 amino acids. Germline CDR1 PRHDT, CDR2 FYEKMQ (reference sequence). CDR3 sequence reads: CASSLVRDRVTDTQYF. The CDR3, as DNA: TGTGCCAGCAGCTTAGTTCGGGACAGGGTCACAGATACGCAGTATTTT. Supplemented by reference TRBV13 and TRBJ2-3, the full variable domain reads AAGVIQSPRHLIKEKRETATLKCYPIPRHDTVYWYQQGPGQDPQFLISFYEKMQSDKGSIPDRFSAQQFSDYHSELNMSSLELGDSALYFCASSLVRDRVTDTQYFGPGTRLTVL.